The next 19 T cell receptor beta chains were all read from a single sample in a study of CD8 T cells in Susac syndrome. RNA, at about 0.45 to 1 ug, was reverse transcribed with random hexamers. From the immunoSEQ multiplex PCR reads, TCRdb called clonotypes with MiXCR, one entry per CDR3 protein. The data hold about 49,000 distinct CDR3 sequences, with 90% to 95% observed a single time. Material for sequencing was CD8+ T cells from PBMCs. These receptors were collected from a human donor in good health.

The genes are TRBV5-1 and TRBJ2-7; possibly TRBD1 for D (5 bases). This CDR3 contains 14 residues. Deletions cut 0 bases from V and 3 bases from J, with 10 bases between. The V gene's germline CDR1 is SGHRS and CDR2 YFSETQ. In nucleotides, the CDR3 is TGCGCCAGCAGCTTGGCAGGGCTGAACTACGAGCAGTACTTC. It is translated as CASSLAGLNYEQYF. The variable domain in full, completed from reference TRBV5-1 and TRBJ2-7, reads KAGVTQTPRYLIKTRGQQVTLSCSPISGHRSVSWYQQTPGQGLQFLFEYFSETQRNKGNFPGRFSGRQFSNSRSEMNVSTLELGDSALYLCASSLAGLNYEQYFGPGTRLTVT.

The CDR3 DNA reads TGTGCCACCAGTGTTGGTAGCAATCAGCCCCAGCATTTT. It encodes CATSVGSNQPQHF. The chain employs TRBV24-1 and TRBJ1-5; no definite D call. The CDR3 sequence is 13 residues long. Trimming shortened V by 5 bases and J by 0 bases, and 4 bases separated the two germline ends. Germline assignment: CDR1 KGHDR and CDR2 SFDVKD.

The chain has TRBV6-2 or TRBV6-3 and TRBJ2-1; D could derive from TRBD1 or TRBD2 (5 bases each). The germline V and J ends were trimmed by 6 bases and 0 bases, with 18 bases remaining between them. The CDR3 has 17 amino acids. Germline loops: CDR1 MNHEY, CDR2 SVGEGT. DNA for the CDR3: TGTGCCAGCAGAATCCGGGGCGGGCCAAGCTCCTACAATGAGCAGTTCTTC. This gives the protein CASRIRGGPSSYNEQFF.

The V gene is TRBV19, the J gene TRBJ1-5; 9 positions agree with TRBD1. Germline loops: CDR1 LNHDA, CDR2 SQIVND (reference sequence). V shed 2 bases, J shed 7 bases, and the junction held 9 bases outside the gene matches. CDR3 length: 16 residues. CDR3 in amino acids: CASSIKSPDRGQPQHF. The CDR3 DNA reads TGTGCCAGTAGTATAAAGTCCCCGGACAGGGGCCAGCCCCAGCATTTT.

The chain combines TRBV20-1 with TRBJ2-7, with 14 bases identical to TRBD2. This CDR3 comprises 18 residues. Germline lookup yields CDR1 DFQATT and CDR2 SNEGSKA (reference sequence). The ends lost 1 base at V and 2 bases at J; junction bases unmatched: 10. The CDR3 is CSARAYGTSGGIPYEQYF. The CDR3 DNA is TGCAGTGCTAGAGCTTACGGGACTAGCGGGGGCATACCCTACGAGCAGTACTTC.

The chain uses TRBV20-1 and TRBJ2-7, with unresolved D. The CDR3 consists of 13 residues. The germline CDR1 and CDR2 sequences are DFQATT and SNEGSKA (reference sequence). V was pared by 5 bases and J by 0 bases, with 11 bases between. In DNA form, the CDR3 reads TGCAGTGCTCGGCCCAAAAGCTCCTACGAGCAGTACTTC. Amino acids: CSARPKSSYEQYF.

The chain combines TRBV27 with TRBJ2-3; D is tentatively TRBD1 or TRBD2 (5 bases each). The V gene lost 4 bases and the J gene lost 6 bases, with 8 bases spanning the gap. Per the germline V gene, CDR1 is MNHEY and CDR2 is SMNVEV (reference sequence). CDR3 size: 12 residues. The CDR3 loop reads CASSSWGDTQYF. Written as DNA, the CDR3 is TGTGCCAGCAGTTCCTGGGGGGATACGCAGTATTTT.

V and J are TRBV29-1 and TRBJ2-2; D remains ambiguous. CDR1 and CDR2 (germline): SQVTM, ANQGSEA. The CDR3 extends over 11 amino acids. Trimming removed 3 bases from V and 13 bases from J, with 12 bases in between. The CDR3 loop is CSVDQAPGLFF. DNA of the CDR3: TGCAGCGTTGATCAGGCCCCAGGGCTGTTTTTT.

J is TRBJ1-2 and V is TRBV5-1, with D maybe TRBD1 (5 bases). The CDR3 length is 21 residues. Germline CDR1 SGHRS, CDR2 YFSETQ. Trimming took off 4 bases at V and 2 bases at J, with 33 bases between the two ends. The CDR3 bases are TGCGCCAGCAGCCAAGGGACGCGGGGGGGATTCGACAGCAAAAGAAACTATGGCTACACCTTC. Residues: CASSQGTRGGFDSKRNYGYTF.

This chain connects TRBV4-1 to TRBJ2-2; 10 nucleotides agree with TRBD1. Germline lookup yields CDR1 MGHRA and CDR2 YSYEKL. The CDR3 is 15 amino acids. After removal of 3 bases from V and 3 bases from J, the junction contained 1 base not matched to a gene. The CDR3, as DNA: TGCGCCAGCAGCCAGGACAGGGGGTACACCGGGGAGCTGTTTTTT. This gives the protein CASSQDRGYTGELFF.

Written as DNA, the CDR3 is TGCAGTGCCCCCCTCCTAGCAAACGAGCAGTACTTC. Its protein is CSAPLLANEQYF. The chain couples TRBV20-1 to TRBJ2-7, with TRBD2 as a possible D gene (5 bases). Trimming shortened V by 6 bases and J by 5 bases, and 14 bases separated the two germline ends. Germline V gene data show CDR1 as DFQATT and CDR2 as SNEGSKA (reference sequence). The CDR3 is 12 amino acids.

The genes are TRBV29-1 and TRBJ2-5; D call uncertain. The CDR3 totals 14 residues. V dropped 5 bases and J dropped 0 bases, with 13 bases sitting between them. CDR1 and CDR2 from the germline V gene are SQVTM and ANQGSEA. DNA of the CDR3: TGCAGCGTTTGGCAGCTATACGACCAAGAGACCCAGTACTTC. This sequence encodes CSVWQLYDQETQYF.

V and J are TRBV7-9 and TRBJ2-7; TRBD1 might be the D (7 bases). The length of the CDR3 is 16 residues. Per the germline V gene, CDR1 is SEHNR and CDR2 is FQNEAQ (reference sequence). V lost 2 bases to trimming and J lost 0 bases, with 14 bases between them. The CDR3 sequence: CASSLPRGENSYEQYF. The CDR3 region has the DNA TGTGCCAGCAGCTTACCCAGGGGGGAGAACTCCTACGAGCAGTACTTC.

The chain combines TRBV29-1 with TRBJ2-7; the D call may be TRBD1 or TRBD2 (7 bases each). Germline V lookup: CDR1 SQVTM, CDR2 ANQGSEA. V dropped 3 bases and J dropped 9 bases, with 18 bases sitting between them. There are 13 residues in the CDR3. In DNA form, the CDR3 reads TGCAGCGTTGATCATGAGACAGGGACTACGCAGTACTTC. This codes for CSVDHETGTTQYF.

The chain combines TRBV12-3 or TRBV12-4 with TRBJ1-1; D is possibly TRBD1 (5 bases). The V end was cut by 2 bases, the J end by 11 bases, with 15 bases between. CDR3 size: 13 residues. The CDR3 nucleotides are TGTGCCAGCAGTTTATTGTCCAGGGAGGGGGCTTTCTTT. Its protein product is CASSLLSREGAFF.

CDR3 nucleotides: TGTGCCAGCAGCGACCTCCGGGACAGGGGTACTCGTTATCATAATGAAAAACTGTTTTTT. Translating it yields CASSDLRDRGTRYHNEKLFF. The chain carries TRBV11-1 and TRBJ1-4, with 10 positions matching TRBD1. The ends lost 5 bases at V and 4 bases at J; junction bases unmatched: 19. CDR1 and CDR2 (germline): SGHAT, FQDESV (reference sequence). The CDR3 is 20 amino acids.

This chain joins TRBV2 and TRBJ2-1, with a possible D match to TRBD2 (6 bases). The germline V gene has CDR1 SNHLY and CDR2 FYNNEI. V was trimmed by 6 bases and J by 4 bases, leaving 13 bases between them. The CDR3 loop spans 14 amino acids. The CDR3, as DNA: TGTGCCAGCAGCGGTGGACTACTATACAATGAGCAGTTCTTC. It is translated as CASSGGLLYNEQFF.

The chain carries TRBV6-1 and TRBJ2-7; maybe TRBD2 (6 bases). Between the trimmed V and J ends, which lost 8 bases and 0 bases, there was a span of 8 bases. The CDR3 length is 12 residues. From germline, CDR1 is MNHNS and CDR2 SASEGT. This CDR3 reads CASGRSSYEQYF. The CDR3 DNA reads TGTGCCAGCGGGAGGAGCTCCTACGAGCAGTACTTC.

This chain's CDR3 is CASSSGLALGEQYF. The CDR3 nucleotides are TGTGCCAGCAGTTCGGGACTAGCTCTGGGGGAGCAGTACTTC. The gene calls are TRBV6-5 and TRBJ2-7; TRBD2 matches at 9 bases. The junction had 8 bases not matched to a gene; V was cut back by 4 bases and J by 7 bases. The germline CDR1 and CDR2 sequences are MNHEY and SVGAGI. The CDR3 is 14 residues long.